Presented here are 8 T cell receptor beta chains from one specimen sequenced in a study of regulatory T cells in long-lasting Graves disease. Time point noted: persistent/refractory GD, antithyroid drugs over 5 years with positive TRAb. The TCR library was made from RNA extracted from PBMCs. Sequencing libraries for TCR beta were prepared with iRepertoire HTBI primers and Arm-PCR of CDR3 regions. TCRdb processed the multiplex PCR reads anew with MiXCR; each CDR3 protein has one entry. Of some 450,000 distinct CDR3 sequences in the sample, 23% are singletons; the top ten hold approximately 25%. Source: peripheral blood mononuclear cells (PBMCs), taken when the disease was refractory, from a patient treated with antithyroid drugs. Receptors were obtained from a female donor with Graves disease.

This clonotype has only a few counts. The V and J genes are TRBV3-1 and TRBJ2-5, with D perhaps given as TRBD1 or TRBD2 (5 bases each). The V and J ends lost 0 bases and 2 bases respectively, with 10 bases between them. Germline V gives CDR1 LGHDT, CDR2 YNNKEL (reference sequence). The CDR3 contains 15 residues. The chain's CDR3 is CASSQDGAVQETQYF. The CDR3 nucleotides read TGTGCCAGCAGCCAAGACGGGGCGGTTCAAGAGACCCAGTACTTC.

The chain has TRBV20-1 and TRBJ1-1; perhaps TRBD1 as D (5 bases). V lost 0 bases and J lost 5, with 22 bases in between. CDR3 length equals 17 residues. Germline assignment: CDR1 DFQATT and CDR2 SNEGSKA (reference sequence). The CDR3 bases are TGCAGTGCTAGAGATATGGGCAGGATGGGGGTTGGGACTGAAGCTTTCTTT. Translating it yields CSARDMGRMGVGTEAFF.

This clonotype was detected a few times. The chain uses TRBV19 and TRBJ1-1; possibly TRBD1 for D (6 bases). Germline values: CDR1 LNHDA, CDR2 SQIVND (reference sequence). Trimming pared 7 bases from V and 3 bases from J, leaving 12 bases between. This CDR3 has 13 residues. The CDR3 DNA reads as TGTGCCAGTAACGAATACAGGGACACTGAAGCTTTCTTT. This sequence encodes CASNEYRDTEAFF.

Concerning this clonotype: Since a much larger clone is just one base distant, this may be a read error. The genes are TRBV28 and TRBJ1-4, with unresolved D. In germline, CDR1 is MDHEN, CDR2 SYDVKM. V was cut by 8 bases and J by 0 bases, with 7 bases left in between. The CDR3 covers 13 residues. CDR3 in DNA: TGTGCCAGCGGTGCACCAACTAATGAAAAACTGTTTTTT. This encodes CASGAPTNEKLFF.

The CDR3 DNA reads as TGCAGTGCTAATTTTGAGAGCTCCTACGAGCAGTACTTC. Amino acid sequence: CSANFESSYEQYF. This chain links TRBV20-1 with TRBJ2-7; the D is unclear. Germline CDR1 reads DFQATT; CDR2 reads SNEGSKA (reference sequence). The CDR3 contains 13 residues. The germline V and J ends were trimmed by 4 bases and 0 bases, with 10 bases remaining between them.

This clonotype was recorded many times. The chain has TRBV24-1 and TRBJ2-7; possible D gene TRBD1, 6 bases. Between the trimmed V and J ends, which lost 5 bases and 5 bases, there was a span of 12 bases. CDR1 and CDR2 (germline): KGHDR, SFDVKD. There are 13 residues in the CDR3. CDR3 amino acids: CATSVGRGDEQYF. DNA of the CDR3: TGTGCCACCAGTGTCGGCAGGGGCGACGAGCAGTACTTC.

This clonotype was recorded at least ten times. The rearrangement uses TRBV2 and TRBJ2-7, with D possibly being TRBD1 (6 bases). The CDR3 sequence is 15 residues long. V gave up 0 bases and J gave up 4 bases, with 13 bases separating them. Germline-derived CDR1 and CDR2 are SNHLY and FYNNEI. The CDR3 spells CASSEARQVRYEQYF. CDR3 in DNA: TGTGCCAGCAGTGAAGCTCGACAGGTTCGTTACGAGCAGTACTTC.

In its sample, this clonotype was seen a few times. The chain carries TRBV20-1 and TRBJ2-6, with D possibly being TRBD2 (5 bases). This CDR3 spans 15 amino acids. Looked up from germline, CDR1 is DFQATT and CDR2 is SNEGSKA (reference sequence). V shed 0 bases and J shed 5 bases, with 11 bases lying between them. CDR3 region: CSAREFGVWANVLTF. The CDR3 nucleotides are TGCAGTGCTAGAGAATTCGGGGTCTGGGCCAACGTCCTGACTTTC.